The source of this T cell receptor beta chain is a study of blood T cell repertoires in COVID-19. Study as a whole: There were acute and convalescent COVID-19 samples, and they came from the United States, Italy and Spain. The cDNA or gDNA used as material had been derived from T cells, B-cell-depleted T cells, or PBMCs.

Original analysis: Estimation of nucleated cell counts was performed using reference gene primer amplification. This table comes from immunoSEQ multiplex PCR, and its TCRdb copy is limited to in-frame clones, with some not included. Clone size and V and J calls were adopted from that table, with D and trimming inferred from the DNA. The sample has roughly 70,000 clones; about 90% are singletons. The germline V gene has CDR1 LGHNA and CDR2 YSLEER. The ends lost 2 bases at V and 0 bases at J; junction bases unmatched: 0. This CDR3 is 16 amino acids long. This clone was recorded many times. This receptor was taken from a human donor with active COVID-19. The donor label of this sample is uncertain. The chain carries TRBV4-3 and TRBJ2-6; 8 bases are a match to TRBD2. Material for sequencing was peripheral blood. The CDR3 reads CASSQLAGSGANVLTF. The CDR3 DNA is TGCGCCAGCAGCCAACTAGCGGGCTCTGGGGCCAACGTCCTGACTTTC.